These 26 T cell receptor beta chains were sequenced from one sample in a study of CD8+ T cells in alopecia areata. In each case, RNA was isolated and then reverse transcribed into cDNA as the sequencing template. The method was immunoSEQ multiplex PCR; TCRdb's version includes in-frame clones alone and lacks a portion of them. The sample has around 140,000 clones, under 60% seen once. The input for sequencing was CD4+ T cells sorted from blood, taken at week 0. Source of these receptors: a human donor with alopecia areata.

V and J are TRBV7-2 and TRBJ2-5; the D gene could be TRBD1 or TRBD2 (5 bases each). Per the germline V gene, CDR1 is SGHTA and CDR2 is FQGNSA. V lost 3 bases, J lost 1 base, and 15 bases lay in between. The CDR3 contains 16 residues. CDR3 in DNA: TGTGCCAGCAGCTTTAGAGGGGCTACCTTCCAAGAGACCCAGTACTTC. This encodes CASSFRGATFQETQYF. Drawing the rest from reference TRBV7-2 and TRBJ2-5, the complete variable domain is GAGVSQSPSNKVTEKGKDVELRCDPISGHTALYWYRQSLGQGLEFLIYFQGNSAPDKSGLPSDRFSAERTGGSVSTLTIQRTQQEDSAVYLCASSFRGATFQETQYFGPGTRLLVL.

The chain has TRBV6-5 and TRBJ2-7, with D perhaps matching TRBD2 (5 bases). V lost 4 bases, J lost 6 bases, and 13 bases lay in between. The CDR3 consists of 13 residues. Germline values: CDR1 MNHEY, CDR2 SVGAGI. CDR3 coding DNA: TGTGCCAGCAGTTTCCGACTAATGACCGAGCAGTACTTC. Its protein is CASSFRLMTEQYF.

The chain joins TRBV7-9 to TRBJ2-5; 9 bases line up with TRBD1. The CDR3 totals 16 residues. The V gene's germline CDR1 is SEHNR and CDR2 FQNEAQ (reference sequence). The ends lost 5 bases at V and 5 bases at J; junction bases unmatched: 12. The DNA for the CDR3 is TGTGCCAGCAGCCCAGGGACAGGGAACGTCCGCGAGACCCAGTACTTC. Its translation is CASSPGTGNVRETQYF.

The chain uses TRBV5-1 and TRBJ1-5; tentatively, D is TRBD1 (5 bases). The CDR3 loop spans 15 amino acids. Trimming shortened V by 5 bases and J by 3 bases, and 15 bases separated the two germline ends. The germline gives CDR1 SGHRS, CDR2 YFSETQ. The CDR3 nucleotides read TGCGCCAGCAGTCCCCTAGCAGGGTCCAATCAGCCCCAGCATTTT. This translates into CASSPLAGSNQPQHF. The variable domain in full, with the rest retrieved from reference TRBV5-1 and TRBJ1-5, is KAGVTQTPRYLIKTRGQQVTLSCSPISGHRSVSWYQQTPGQGLQFLFEYFSETQRNKGNFPGRFSGRQFSNSRSEMNVSTLELGDSALYLCASSPLAGSNQPQHFGDGTRLSIL.

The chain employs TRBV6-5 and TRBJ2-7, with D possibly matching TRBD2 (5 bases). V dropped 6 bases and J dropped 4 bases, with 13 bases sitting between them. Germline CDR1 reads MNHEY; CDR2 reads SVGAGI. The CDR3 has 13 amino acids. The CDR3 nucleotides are TGTGCCAGCAGACTTACTAGATGGTACGAGCAGTACTTC. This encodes CASRLTRWYEQYF.

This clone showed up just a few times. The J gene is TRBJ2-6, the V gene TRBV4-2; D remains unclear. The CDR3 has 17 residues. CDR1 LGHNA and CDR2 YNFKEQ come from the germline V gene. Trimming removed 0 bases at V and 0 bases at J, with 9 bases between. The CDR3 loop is CASSQERTSSGANVLTF. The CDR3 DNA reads TGTGCCAGCAGCCAAGAAAGAACCAGCTCTGGGGCCAACGTCCTGACTTTC.

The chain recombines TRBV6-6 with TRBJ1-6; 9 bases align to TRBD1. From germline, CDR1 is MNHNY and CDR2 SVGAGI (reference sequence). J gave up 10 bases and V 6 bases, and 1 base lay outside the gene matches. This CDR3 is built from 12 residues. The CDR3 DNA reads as TGTGCCAGCAGGGACAGGGGATCACCCCTCCACTTT. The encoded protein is CASRDRGSPLHF.

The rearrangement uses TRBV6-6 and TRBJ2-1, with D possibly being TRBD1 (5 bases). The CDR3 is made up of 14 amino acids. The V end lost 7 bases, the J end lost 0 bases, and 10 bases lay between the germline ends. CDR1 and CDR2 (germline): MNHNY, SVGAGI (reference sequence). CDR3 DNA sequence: TGTGCCAGCACCCTAGACAGCTCCTACAATGAGCAGTTCTTC. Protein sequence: CASTLDSSYNEQFF.

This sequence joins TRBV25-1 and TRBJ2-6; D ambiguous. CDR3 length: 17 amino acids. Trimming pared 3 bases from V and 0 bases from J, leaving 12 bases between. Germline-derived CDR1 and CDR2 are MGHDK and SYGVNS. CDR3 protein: CASSDPPLISGANVLTF. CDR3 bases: TGTGCCAGCAGTGATCCCCCCTTGATCTCTGGGGCCAACGTCCTGACTTTC. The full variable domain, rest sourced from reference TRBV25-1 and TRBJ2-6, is EADIYQTPRYLVIGTGKKITLECSQTMGHDKMYWYQQDPGMELHLIHYSYGVNSTEKGDLSSESTVSRIRTEHFPLTLESARPSHTSQYLCASSDPPLISGANVLTFGAGSRLTVL.

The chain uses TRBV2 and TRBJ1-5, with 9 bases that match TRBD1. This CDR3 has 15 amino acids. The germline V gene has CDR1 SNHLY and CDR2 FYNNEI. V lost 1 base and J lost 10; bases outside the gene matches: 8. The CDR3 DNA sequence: TGTGCCAGCAGTGAAGAGGGACAGGGTCAATCACCCCAGCATTTT. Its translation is CASSEEGQGQSPQHF.

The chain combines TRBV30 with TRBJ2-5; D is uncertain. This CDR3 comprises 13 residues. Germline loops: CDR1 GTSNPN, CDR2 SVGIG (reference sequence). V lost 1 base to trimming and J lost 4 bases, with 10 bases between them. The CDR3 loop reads CAWSEGSSETQYF. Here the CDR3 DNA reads TGTGCCTGGAGTGAGGGTAGCTCAGAGACCCAGTACTTC.

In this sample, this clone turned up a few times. This CDR3 is CAISESMNSPLHF. The CDR3 region has the DNA TGTGCCATCAGTGAAAGTATGAATTCACCCCTCCACTTT. V is TRBV10-3 and J is TRBJ1-6; D is undetermined. V was cut by 3 bases and J by 7 bases, with 7 bases left in between. Germline CDR1 and CDR2: ENHRY and SYGVKD. CDR3 length: 13 amino acids.

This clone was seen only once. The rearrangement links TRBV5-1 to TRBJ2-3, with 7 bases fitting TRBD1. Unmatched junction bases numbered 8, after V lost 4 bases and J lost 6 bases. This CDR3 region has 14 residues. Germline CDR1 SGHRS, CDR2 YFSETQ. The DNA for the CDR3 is TGCGCCAGCAGCCCAGGACAGGCCGCGGATACGCAGTATTTT. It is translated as CASSPGQAADTQYF. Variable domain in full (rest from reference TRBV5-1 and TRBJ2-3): KAGVTQTPRYLIKTRGQQVTLSCSPISGHRSVSWYQQTPGQGLQFLFEYFSETQRNKGNFPGRFSGRQFSNSRSEMNVSTLELGDSALYLCASSPGQAADTQYFGPGTRLTVL.

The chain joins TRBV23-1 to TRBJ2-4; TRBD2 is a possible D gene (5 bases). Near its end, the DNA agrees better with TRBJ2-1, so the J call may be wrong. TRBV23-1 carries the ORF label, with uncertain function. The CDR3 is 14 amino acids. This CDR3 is CASSPRAEGNEQFF. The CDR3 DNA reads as TGCGCCAGCAGTCCAAGGGCAGAGGGCAATGAGCAGTTCTTC.

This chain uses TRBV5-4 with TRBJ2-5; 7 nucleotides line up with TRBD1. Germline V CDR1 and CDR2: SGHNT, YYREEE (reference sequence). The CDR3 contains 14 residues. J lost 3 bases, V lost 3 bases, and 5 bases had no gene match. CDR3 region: CASSSGGLKETQYF. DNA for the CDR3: TGTGCCAGCAGCTCAGGGGGATTGAAAGAGACCCAGTACTTC.

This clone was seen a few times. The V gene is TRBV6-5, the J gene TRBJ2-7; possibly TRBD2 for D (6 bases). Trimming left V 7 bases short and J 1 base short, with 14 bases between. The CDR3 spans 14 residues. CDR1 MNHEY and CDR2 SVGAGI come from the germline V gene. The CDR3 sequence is CASTPSGRSYEQYF. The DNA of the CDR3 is TGTGCCAGCACCCCTTCGGGGAGGTCCTACGAGCAGTACTTC.

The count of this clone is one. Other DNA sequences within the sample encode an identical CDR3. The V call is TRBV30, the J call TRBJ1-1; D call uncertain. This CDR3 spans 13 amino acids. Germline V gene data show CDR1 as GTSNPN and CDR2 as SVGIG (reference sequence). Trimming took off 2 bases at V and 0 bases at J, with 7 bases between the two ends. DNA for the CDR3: TGTGCCTGGAGTAAACAGCTGAACACTGAAGCTTTCTTT. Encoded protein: CAWSKQLNTEAFF.

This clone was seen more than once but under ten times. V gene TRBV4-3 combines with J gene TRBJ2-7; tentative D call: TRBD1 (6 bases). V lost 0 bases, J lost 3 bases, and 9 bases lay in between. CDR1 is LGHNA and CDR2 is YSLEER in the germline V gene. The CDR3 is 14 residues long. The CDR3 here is CASSQEGANYEQYF. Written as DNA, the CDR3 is TGCGCCAGCAGCCAAGAGGGGGCCAACTACGAGCAGTACTTC.

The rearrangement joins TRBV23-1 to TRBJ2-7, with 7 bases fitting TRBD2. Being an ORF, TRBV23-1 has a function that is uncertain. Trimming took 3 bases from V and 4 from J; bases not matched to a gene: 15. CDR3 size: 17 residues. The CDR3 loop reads CASSHRQWTRGSYEQYF. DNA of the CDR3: TGCGCCAGCAGTCATCGGCAGTGGACTAGAGGGTCTTACGAGCAGTACTTC.

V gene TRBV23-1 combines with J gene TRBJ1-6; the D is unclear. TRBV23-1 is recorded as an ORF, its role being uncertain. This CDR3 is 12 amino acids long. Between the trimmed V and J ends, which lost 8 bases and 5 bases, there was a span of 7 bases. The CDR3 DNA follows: TGCGCCAGCGACGGTAATAATTCACCCCTCCACTTT. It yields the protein CASDGNNSPLHF.

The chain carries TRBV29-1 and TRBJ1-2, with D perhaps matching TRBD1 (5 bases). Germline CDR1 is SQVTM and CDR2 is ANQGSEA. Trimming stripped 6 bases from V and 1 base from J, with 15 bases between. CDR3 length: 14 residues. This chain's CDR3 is CSVQKGNLNYGYTF. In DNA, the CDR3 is TGCAGCGTACAAAAGGGGAATCTTAACTATGGCTACACCTTC.

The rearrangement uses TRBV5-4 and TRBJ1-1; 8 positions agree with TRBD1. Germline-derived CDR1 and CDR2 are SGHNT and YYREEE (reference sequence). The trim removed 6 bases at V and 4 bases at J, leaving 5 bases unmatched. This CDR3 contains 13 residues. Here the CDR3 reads CASIRQGSTEAFF. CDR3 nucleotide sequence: TGTGCCAGCATACGACAGGGGAGCACTGAAGCTTTCTTT.

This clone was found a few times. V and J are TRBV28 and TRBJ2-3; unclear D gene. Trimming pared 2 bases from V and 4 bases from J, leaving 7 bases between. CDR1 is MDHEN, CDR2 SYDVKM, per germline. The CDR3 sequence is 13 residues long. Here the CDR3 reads CASSLQSPDTQYF. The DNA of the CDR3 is TGTGCCAGCAGTTTACAGTCGCCAGATACGCAGTATTTT. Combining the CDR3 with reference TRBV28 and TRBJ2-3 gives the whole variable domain DVKVTQSSRYLVKRTGEKVFLECVQDMDHENMFWYRQDPGLGLRLIYFSYDVKMKEKGDIPEGYSVSREKKERFSLILESASTNQTSMYLCASSLQSPDTQYFGPGTRLTVL.

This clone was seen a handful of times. The CDR3 reads CAWSVPTGGKTDTQYF. CDR3 coding DNA: TGTGCCTGGAGTGTACCTACAGGGGGCAAAACAGATACGCAGTATTTT. This sequence joins TRBV30 and TRBJ2-3; 9 bases are a match to TRBD1. With 0 bases clipped from V and 3 bases from J, the junction kept 7 bases outside the gene matches. Germline V CDR1 and CDR2: GTSNPN, SVGIG (reference sequence). This CDR3 is built from 16 residues.

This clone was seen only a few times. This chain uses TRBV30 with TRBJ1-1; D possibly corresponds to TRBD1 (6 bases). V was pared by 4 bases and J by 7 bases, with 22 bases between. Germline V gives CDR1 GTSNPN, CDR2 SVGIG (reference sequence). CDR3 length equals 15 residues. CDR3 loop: CAWNRAGAGRVEAFF. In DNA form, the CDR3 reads TGTGCCTGGAATCGGGCAGGGGCGGGGAGGGTTGAAGCTTTCTTT.

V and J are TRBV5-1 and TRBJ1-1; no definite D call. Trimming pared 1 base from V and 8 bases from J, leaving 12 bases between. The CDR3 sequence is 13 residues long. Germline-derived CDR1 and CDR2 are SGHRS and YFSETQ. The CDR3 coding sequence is TGCGCCAGCAGCTTGAGCGGAGGCAGGGAAGCTTTCTTT. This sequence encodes CASSLSGGREAFF.